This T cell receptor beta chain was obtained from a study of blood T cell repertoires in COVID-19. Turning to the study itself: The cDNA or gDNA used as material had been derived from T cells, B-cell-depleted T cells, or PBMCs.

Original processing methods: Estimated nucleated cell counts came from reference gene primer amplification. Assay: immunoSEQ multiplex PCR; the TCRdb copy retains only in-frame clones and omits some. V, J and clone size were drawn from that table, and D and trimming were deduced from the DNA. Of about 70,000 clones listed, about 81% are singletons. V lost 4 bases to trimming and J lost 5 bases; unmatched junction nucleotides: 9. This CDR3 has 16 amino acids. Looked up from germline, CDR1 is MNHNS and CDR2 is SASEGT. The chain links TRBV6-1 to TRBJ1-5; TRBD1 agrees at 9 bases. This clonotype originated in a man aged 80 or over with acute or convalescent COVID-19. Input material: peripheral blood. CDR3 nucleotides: TGTGCCAGCAGTGTAGGGGGGACAGGGCTTTATCAGCCCCAGCATTTT. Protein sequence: CASSVGGTGLYQPQHF.